This entry lists 2 T cell receptor beta chains sequenced from one sample in a study of lymphopenia after photon versus proton radiotherapy. Assay used: immunoSEQ multiplex PCR; TCRdb lists only in-frame clones, some missing. The table lists approximately 71,000 clones, just over 90% of them singletons. This specimen was peripheral blood, taken from a patient treated with photon-based radiotherapy. All receptors derive from a woman in her 70s with pancreatic cancer.

The chain links TRBV7-9 to TRBJ1-1, with D hard to call. Per the germline V gene, CDR1 is SEHNR and CDR2 is FQNEAQ (reference sequence). Trimming cost V 4 bases and J 6 bases, with 12 bases left between them. The CDR3 length is 13 residues. CDR3 loop: CASSSPLEAEAFF. The CDR3, as DNA: TGTGCCAGCAGCTCCCCCCTGGAGGCTGAAGCTTTCTTT.

This chain joins TRBV28 and TRBJ2-5, with 8 nucleotides matching TRBD2. CDR3 length equals 15 residues. V was pared by 6 bases and J by 1 base, with 7 bases of the junction left unmatched. Germline V gene data show CDR1 as MDHEN and CDR2 as SYDVKM. CDR3 protein: CASRTPSGGQETQYF. In nucleotides, the CDR3 is TGTGCCAGCAGGACTCCCAGCGGGGGCCAAGAGACCCAGTACTTC.